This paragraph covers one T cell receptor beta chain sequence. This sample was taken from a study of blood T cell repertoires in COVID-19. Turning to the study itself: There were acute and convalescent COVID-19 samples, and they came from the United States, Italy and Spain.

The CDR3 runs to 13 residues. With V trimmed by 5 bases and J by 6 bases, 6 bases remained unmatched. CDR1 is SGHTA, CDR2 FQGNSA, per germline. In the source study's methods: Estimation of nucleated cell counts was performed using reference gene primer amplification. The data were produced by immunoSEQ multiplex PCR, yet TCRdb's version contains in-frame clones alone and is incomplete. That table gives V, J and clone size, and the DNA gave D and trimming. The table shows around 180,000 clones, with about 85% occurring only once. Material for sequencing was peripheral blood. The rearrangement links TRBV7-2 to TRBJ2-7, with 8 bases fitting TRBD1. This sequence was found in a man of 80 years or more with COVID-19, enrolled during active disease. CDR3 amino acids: CASSPHRGVEQYF. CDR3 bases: TGTGCCAGCAGCCCCCACAGGGGGGTCGAGCAGTACTTC.